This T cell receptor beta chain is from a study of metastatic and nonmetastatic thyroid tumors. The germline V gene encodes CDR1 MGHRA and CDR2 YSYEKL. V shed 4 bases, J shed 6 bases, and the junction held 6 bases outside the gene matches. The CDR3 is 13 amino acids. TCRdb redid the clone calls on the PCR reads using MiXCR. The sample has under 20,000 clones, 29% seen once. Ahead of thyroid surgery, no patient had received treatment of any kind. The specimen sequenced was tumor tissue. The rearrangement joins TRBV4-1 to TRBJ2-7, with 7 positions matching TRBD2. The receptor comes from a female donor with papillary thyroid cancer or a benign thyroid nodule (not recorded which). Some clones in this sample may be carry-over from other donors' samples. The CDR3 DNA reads TGCGCCAGCAGCCCCGGGGGGTTGGGCGAGCAGTACTTC. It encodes CASSPGGLGEQYF.